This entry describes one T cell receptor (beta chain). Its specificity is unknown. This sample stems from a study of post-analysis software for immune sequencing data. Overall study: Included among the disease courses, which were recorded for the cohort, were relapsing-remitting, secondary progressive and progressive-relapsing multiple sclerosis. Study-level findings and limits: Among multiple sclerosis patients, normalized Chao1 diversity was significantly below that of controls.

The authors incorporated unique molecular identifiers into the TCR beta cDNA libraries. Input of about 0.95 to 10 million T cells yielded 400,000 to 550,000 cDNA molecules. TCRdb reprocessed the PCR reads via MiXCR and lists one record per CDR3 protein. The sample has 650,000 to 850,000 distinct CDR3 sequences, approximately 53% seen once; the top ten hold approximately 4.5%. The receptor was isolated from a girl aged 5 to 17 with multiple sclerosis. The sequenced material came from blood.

The CDR3 DNA reads TGTGCCAGCAGCTTAGAATTGGGGGGGATTACAATGAGGCAGTTCTTC. Encoded protein: CASSLELGGITMRQFF. The rearrangement joins TRBV7-9 to TRBJ2-1; 7 bases line up with TRBD2. Germline lookup yields CDR1 SEHNR and CDR2 FQNEAQ (reference sequence). The trim removed 1 base at V and 12 bases at J, leaving 15 bases unmatched. The CDR3 length is 16 residues.